This T cell receptor (beta chain) was sequenced during a study of blood T cells in healthy people across ages. Then a second PCR, running roughly 7 to 11 cycles, was carried out with a sample-barcoded 5' primer and a J-beta primer mix. In TCRdb, the 5' RACE reads were re-called with MiXCR into one record per CDR3 protein. The table has 1,100,000 or so distinct CDR3 sequences, under 55% seen once. The germline V gene has CDR1 SGHTA and CDR2 FQGTGA. Trimming took off 2 bases at V and 0 bases at J, with 11 bases between the two ends. The CDR3 sequence is 15 residues long. Specimen: blood. This sequence joins TRBV7-3 and TRBJ2-7, with a weak D call TRBD2 (6 bases). This receptor was taken from a woman aged 55 to 70 in good health. CDR3 protein: CASSLSRLVSYEQYF. The CDR3 DNA reads TGTGCCAGCAGCTTATCCCGACTAGTCTCCTACGAGCAGTACTTC.